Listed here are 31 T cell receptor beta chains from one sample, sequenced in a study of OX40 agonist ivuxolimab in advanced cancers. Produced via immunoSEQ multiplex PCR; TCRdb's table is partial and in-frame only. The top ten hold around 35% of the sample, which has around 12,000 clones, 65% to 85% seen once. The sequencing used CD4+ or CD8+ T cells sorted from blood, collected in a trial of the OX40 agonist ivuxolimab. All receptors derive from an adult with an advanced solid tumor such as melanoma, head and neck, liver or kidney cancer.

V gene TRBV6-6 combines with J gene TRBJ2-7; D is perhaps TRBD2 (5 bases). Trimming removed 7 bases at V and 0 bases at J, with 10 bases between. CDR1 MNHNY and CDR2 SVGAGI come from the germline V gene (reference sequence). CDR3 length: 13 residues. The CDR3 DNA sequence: TGTGCCAGCATCGGGGAGAGCTCCTACGAGCAGTACTTC. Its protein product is CASIGESSYEQYF.

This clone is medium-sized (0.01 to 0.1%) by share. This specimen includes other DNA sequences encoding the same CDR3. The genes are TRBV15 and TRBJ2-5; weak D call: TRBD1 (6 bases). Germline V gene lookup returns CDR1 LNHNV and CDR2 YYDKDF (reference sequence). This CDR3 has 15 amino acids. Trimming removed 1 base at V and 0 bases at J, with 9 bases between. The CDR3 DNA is TGTGCCACCAGCAGAGTTCGACAGGACCAAGAGACCCAGTACTTC. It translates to CATSRVRQDQETQYF.

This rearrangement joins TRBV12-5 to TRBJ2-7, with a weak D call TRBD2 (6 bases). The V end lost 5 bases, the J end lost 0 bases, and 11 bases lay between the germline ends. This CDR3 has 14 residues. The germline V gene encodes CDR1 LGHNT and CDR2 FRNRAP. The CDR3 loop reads CASGRGASSYEQYF. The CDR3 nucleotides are TGTGCTAGTGGTCGCGGGGCTAGCTCCTACGAGCAGTACTTC.

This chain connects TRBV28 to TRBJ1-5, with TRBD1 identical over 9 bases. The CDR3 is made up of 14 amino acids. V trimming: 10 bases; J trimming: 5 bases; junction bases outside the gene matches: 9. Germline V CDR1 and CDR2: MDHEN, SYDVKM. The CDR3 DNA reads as TGTGCCACCGGGGGACAGGGACGGGATCAGCCCCAGCATTTT. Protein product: CATGGQGRDQPQHF.

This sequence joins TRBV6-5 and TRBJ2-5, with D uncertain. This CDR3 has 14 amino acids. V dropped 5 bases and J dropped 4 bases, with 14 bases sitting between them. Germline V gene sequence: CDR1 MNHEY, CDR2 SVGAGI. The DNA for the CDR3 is TGTGCCAGCAGTCAGACGGTGAAGGGAGAGACCCAGTACTTC. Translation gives CASSQTVKGETQYF.

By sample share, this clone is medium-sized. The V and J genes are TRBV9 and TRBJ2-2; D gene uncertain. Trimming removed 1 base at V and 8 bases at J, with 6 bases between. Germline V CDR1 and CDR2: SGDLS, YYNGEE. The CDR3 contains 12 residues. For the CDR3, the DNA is TGTGCCAGCAGCGTAAGTGTGGGGGAGCTGTTTTTT. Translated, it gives CASSVSVGELFF.

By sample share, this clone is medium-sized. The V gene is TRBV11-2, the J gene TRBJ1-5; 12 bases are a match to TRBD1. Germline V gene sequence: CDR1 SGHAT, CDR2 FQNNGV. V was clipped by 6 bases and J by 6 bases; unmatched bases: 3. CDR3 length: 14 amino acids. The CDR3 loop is CASRGQGAGQPQHF. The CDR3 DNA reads TGTGCCAGCAGGGGACAGGGGGCGGGTCAGCCCCAGCATTTT.

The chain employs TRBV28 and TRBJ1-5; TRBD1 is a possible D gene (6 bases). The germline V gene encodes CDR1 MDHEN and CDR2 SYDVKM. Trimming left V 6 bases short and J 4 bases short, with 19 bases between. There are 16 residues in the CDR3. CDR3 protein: CASSPHDRRVNQPQHF. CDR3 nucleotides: TGTGCCAGCAGCCCTCACGACAGGCGGGTTAATCAGCCCCAGCATTTT.

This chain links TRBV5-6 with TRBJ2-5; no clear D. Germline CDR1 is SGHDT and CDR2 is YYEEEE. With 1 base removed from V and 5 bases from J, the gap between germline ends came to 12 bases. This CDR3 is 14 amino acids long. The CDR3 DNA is TGTGCCAGCAGCTTGCCCCCCCCGTCGGAGACCCAGTACTTC. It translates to CASSLPPPSETQYF.

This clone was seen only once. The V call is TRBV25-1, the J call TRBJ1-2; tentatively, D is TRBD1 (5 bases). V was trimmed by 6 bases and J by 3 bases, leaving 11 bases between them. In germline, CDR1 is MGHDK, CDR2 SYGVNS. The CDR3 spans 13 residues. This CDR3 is CASSLTDYYGYTF. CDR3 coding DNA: TGTGCCAGCAGCCTGACAGACTACTATGGCTACACCTTC.

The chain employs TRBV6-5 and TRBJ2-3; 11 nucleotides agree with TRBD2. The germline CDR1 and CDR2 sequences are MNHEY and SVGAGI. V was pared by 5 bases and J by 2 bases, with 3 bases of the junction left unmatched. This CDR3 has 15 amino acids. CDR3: CASSGTSGLTDTQYF. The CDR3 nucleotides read TGTGCCAGCAGTGGGACTAGCGGCCTCACAGATACGCAGTATTTT.

The CDR3 loop is CASSFDRFYEQYF. The CDR3 DNA sequence: TGTGCCAGCAGTTTCGACCGATTCTACGAGCAGTACTTC. The J gene is TRBJ2-7, the V gene TRBV27, with D hard to call. The V end lost 3 bases, the J end lost 3 bases, and 9 bases lay between the germline ends. Germline V gene data show CDR1 as MNHEY and CDR2 as SMNVEV (reference sequence). There are 13 residues in the CDR3.

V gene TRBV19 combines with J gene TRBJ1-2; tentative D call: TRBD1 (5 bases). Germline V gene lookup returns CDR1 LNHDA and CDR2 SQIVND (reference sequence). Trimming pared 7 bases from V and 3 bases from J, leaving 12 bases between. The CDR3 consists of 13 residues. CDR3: CASTPGLHYGYTF. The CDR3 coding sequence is TGTGCCAGTACCCCGGGACTTCACTATGGCTACACCTTC.

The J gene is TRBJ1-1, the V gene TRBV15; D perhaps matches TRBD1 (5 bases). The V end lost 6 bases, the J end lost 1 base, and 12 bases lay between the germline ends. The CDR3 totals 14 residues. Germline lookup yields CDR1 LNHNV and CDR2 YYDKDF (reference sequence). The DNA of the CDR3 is TGTGCCACCAGTCCTTTCAGGGAGAACACTGAAGCTTTCTTT. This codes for CATSPFRENTEAFF.

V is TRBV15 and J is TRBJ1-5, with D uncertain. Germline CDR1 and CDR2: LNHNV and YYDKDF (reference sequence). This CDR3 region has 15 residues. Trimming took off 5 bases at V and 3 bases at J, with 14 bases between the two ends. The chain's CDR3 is CATSPRGGSNQPQHF. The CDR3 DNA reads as TGTGCCACCAGCCCCAGAGGCGGTTCCAATCAGCCCCAGCATTTT.

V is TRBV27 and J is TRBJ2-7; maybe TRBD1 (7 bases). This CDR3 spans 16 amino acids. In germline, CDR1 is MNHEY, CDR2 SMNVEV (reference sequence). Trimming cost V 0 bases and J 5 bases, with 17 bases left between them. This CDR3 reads CASSLSDPGGYNEQYF. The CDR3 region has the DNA TGTGCCAGCAGTTTATCGGATCCAGGGGGGTATAACGAGCAGTACTTC.

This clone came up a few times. The CDR3 reads CASSIATGFRVNEQFF. CDR3 DNA: TGTGCCAGTAGTATAGCTACAGGGTTTAGGGTCAATGAGCAGTTCTTC. The chain uses TRBV19 and TRBJ2-1; D possibly corresponds to TRBD1 (6 bases). This CDR3 comprises 16 residues. The germline gives CDR1 LNHDA, CDR2 SQIVND (reference sequence). Trimming removed 1 base from V and 6 bases from J, with 16 bases in between.

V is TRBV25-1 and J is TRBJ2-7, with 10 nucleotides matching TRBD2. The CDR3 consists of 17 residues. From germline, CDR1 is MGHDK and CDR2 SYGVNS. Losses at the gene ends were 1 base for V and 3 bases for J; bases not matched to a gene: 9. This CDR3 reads CASSEFGPAGGFYEQYF. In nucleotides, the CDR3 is TGTGCCAGCAGTGAATTCGGCCCAGCGGGGGGGTTCTACGAGCAGTACTTC.

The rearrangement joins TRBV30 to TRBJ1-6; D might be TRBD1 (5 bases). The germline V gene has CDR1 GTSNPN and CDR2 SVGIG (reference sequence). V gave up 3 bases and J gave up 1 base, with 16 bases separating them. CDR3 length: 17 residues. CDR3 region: CAWSGDSAGSYNSPLHF. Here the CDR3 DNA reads TGTGCCTGGAGCGGAGACAGCGCTGGATCCTATAATTCACCCCTCCACTTT.

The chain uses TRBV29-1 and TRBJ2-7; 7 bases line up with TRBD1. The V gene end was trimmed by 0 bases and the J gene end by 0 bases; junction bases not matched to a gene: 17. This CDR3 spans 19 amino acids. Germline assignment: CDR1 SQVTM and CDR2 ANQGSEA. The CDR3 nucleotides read TGCAGCGTTGAAGATCCGTCGGGGTCGGTGACAGGGAGCTCCTACGAGCAGTACTTC. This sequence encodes CSVEDPSGSVTGSSYEQYF.

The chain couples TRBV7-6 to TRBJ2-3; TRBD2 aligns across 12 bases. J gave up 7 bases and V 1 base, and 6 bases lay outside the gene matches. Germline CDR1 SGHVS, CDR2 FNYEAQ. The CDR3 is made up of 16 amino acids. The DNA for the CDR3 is TGTGCCAGCAGCTTAGGTCCTAGCGGGAGGGGGAATACGCAGTATTTT. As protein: CASSLGPSGRGNTQYF.

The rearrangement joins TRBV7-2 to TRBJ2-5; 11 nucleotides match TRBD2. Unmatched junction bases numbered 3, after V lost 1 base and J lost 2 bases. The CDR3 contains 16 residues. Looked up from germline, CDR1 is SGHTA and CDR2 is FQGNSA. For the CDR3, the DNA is TGTGCCAGCAGCTTAGGGGGACTAGCGGAGCAAGAGACCCAGTACTTC. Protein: CASSLGGLAEQETQYF.

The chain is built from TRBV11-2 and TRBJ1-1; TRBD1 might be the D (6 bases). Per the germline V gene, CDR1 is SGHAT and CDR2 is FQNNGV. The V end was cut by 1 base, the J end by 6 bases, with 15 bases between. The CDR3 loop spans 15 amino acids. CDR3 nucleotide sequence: TGTGCCAGCAGCTTAGCCCAGGGGAAGGGCGCTGAAGCTTTCTTT. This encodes CASSLAQGKGAEAFF.

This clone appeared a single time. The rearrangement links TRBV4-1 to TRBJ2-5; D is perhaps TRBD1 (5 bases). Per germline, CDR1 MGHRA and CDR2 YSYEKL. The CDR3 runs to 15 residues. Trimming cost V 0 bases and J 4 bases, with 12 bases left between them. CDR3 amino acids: CASSQEPRVGETQYF. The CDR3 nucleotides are TGCGCCAGCAGCCAAGAACCCAGGGTTGGAGAGACCCAGTACTTC.

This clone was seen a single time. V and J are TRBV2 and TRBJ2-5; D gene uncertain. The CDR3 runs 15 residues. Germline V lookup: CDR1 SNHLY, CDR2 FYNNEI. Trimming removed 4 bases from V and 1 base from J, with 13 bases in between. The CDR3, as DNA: TGTGCCAGCAGTGGGCAGGAAGGGATCCAAGAGACCCAGTACTTC. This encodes CASSGQEGIQETQYF. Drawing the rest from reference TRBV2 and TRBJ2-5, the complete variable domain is EPEVTQTPSHQVTQMGQEVILRCVPISNHLYFYWYRQILGQKVEFLVSFYNNEISEKSEIFDDQFSVERPDGSNFTLKIRSTKLEDSAMYFCASSGQEGIQETQYFGPGTRLLVL.

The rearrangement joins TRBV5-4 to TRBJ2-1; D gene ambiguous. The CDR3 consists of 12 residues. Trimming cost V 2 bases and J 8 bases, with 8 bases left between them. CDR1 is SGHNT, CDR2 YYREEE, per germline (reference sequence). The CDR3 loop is CASSFGEDEQFF. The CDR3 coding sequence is TGTGCCAGCAGCTTCGGAGAGGATGAGCAGTTCTTC.

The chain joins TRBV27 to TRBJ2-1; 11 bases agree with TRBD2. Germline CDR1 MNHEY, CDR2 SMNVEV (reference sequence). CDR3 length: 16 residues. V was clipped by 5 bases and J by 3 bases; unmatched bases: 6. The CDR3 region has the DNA TGTGCCAGCAGTCCCGGGACTAGCGGCGTCTACAATGAGCAGTTCTTC. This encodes CASSPGTSGVYNEQFF.

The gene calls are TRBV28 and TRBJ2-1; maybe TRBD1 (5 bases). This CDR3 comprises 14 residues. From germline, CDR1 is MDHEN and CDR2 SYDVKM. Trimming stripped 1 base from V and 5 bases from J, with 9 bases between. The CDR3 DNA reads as TGTGCCAGCAGTTTATTCAGGGCCAACAATGAGCAGTTCTTC. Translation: CASSLFRANNEQFF.

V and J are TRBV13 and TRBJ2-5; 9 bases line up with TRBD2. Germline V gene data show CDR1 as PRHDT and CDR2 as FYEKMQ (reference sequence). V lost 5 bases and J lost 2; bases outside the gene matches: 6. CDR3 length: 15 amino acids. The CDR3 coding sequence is TGTGCCAGCAGCACTCGCGGGGGGGAGCAAGAGACCCAGTACTTC. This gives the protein CASSTRGGEQETQYF.

The chain's CDR3 is CASSFGDRQEAFF. As DNA, the CDR3 is TGTGCCAGCAGTTTCGGGGACAGGCAGGAAGCTTTCTTT. The chain links TRBV28 to TRBJ1-1, with 8 positions matching TRBD1. The CDR3 has 13 amino acids. The germline gives CDR1 MDHEN, CDR2 SYDVKM. V gave up 3 bases and J gave up 8 bases; unmatched junction bases: 5. The whole variable domain, remainder taken from reference TRBV28 and TRBJ1-1, is DVKVTQSSRYLVKRTGEKVFLECVQDMDHENMFWYRQDPGLGLRLIYFSYDVKMKEKGDIPEGYSVSREKKERFSLILESASTNQTSMYLCASSFGDRQEAFFGQGTRLTVV.

CDR3 loop: CASSYGLAGGFTDTQYF. Written as DNA, the CDR3 is TGTGCCAGCAGCTACGGACTAGCGGGGGGTTTCACAGATACGCAGTATTTT. The rearrangement links TRBV27 to TRBJ2-3, with TRBD2 matching over 14 bases. This CDR3 region has 17 residues. V lost 6 bases, J lost 2 bases, and 7 bases stayed unmatched. Germline CDR1 and CDR2: MNHEY and SMNVEV (reference sequence).